These T cell receptor beta chains were read from a single sample in a study of early T cells in non-severe SARS-CoV-2 infection. Each CDR3 protein is one row after TCRdb ran MiXCR on the 5' RACE reads. The sample has about 30,000 distinct CDR3 sequences; roughly 5.4% are singletons. What was sequenced was whole blood. These TCRs come from an adult who was a healthcare worker with PCR-confirmed SARS-CoV-2 infection or an uninfected control (not recorded which). Both conserved end residues are part of each CDR3. The D gene is left open where the match is weak. A row's size may be missing; if present it is once, few, many or a size class.

CDR3 protein: CASSFYDTSTGELFF; CDR3 DNA: TGTGCCAGCAGTTTCTATGACACTTCCACCGGGGAGCTGTTTTTT; clone size: many; V gene: TRBV27; D gene: -; J gene: TRBJ2-2
CDR3 protein: CASSPFQGREAFF; CDR3 DNA: TGTGCCAGCTCACCTTTTCAGGGCCGTGAAGCTTTCTTT; clone size: many; V gene: TRBV18; D gene: -; J gene: TRBJ1-1
CDR3 protein: CSAHPVRLAGINEQFF; CDR3 DNA: TGCAGTGCCCACCCTGTTAGACTAGCGGGTATCAATGAGCAGTTCTTC; clone size: many; V gene: TRBV20-1; D gene: TRBD2; J gene: TRBJ2-1
CDR3 protein: CASSRWEETQYF; CDR3 DNA: TGTGCCAGCAGTCGGTGGGAAGAGACCCAGTACTTC; clone size: many; V gene: TRBV12-3/TRBV12-4; D gene: -; J gene: TRBJ2-5
CDR3 protein: CASSLAQLNTEAFF; CDR3 DNA: TGTGCCAGCAGCTTAGCACAGTTGAACACTGAAGCTTTCTTT; clone size: many; V gene: TRBV7-9; D gene: -; J gene: TRBJ1-1
CDR3 protein: CASSRQSSGSSYNEQFF; CDR3 DNA: TGTGCCAGTAGTAGACAATCTAGCGGGAGTAGCTACAATGAGCAGTTCTTC; clone size: few; V gene: TRBV19; D gene: TRBD2; J gene: TRBJ2-1
CDR3 protein: CASSLDGPSKQYF; CDR3 DNA: TGTGCCAGCAGTCTGGACGGCCCCAGCAAGCAGTACTTC; clone size: many; V gene: TRBV12-3/TRBV12-4; D gene: -; J gene: TRBJ2-7
CDR3 protein: CASSGDYQDEQYF; CDR3 DNA: TGCGCCAGCAGTGGGGACTATCAAGACGAGCAGTACTTC; clone size: many; V gene: TRBV10-1; D gene: TRBD2; J gene: TRBJ2-7
CDR3 protein: CASSLRGDTQYF; CDR3 DNA: TGTGCCAGCAGTTTAAGGGGGGACACGCAGTATTTT; clone size: many; V gene: TRBV12-3/TRBV12-4; D gene: -; J gene: TRBJ2-3
CDR3 protein: CASSSGGRSDLNYEQYF; CDR3 DNA: TGTGCCAGCAGTTCGGGAGGCCGTTCCGATTTGAACTACGAGCAGTACTTC; clone size: -; V gene: TRBV12-3/TRBV12-4; D gene: TRBD2; J gene: TRBJ2-7
CDR3 protein: CASTRQPVSNPYNEQFF; CDR3 DNA: TGTGCCAGCACCCGGCAACCAGTATCCAACCCCTACAATGAGCAGTTCTTC; clone size: large; V gene: TRBV11-2; D gene: -; J gene: TRBJ2-1
CDR3 protein: CASSLGSVGNTGELFF; CDR3 DNA: TGTGCCAGCAGCTTAGGATCTGTGGGAAACACCGGGGAGCTGTTTTTT; clone size: many; V gene: TRBV7-6; D gene: -; J gene: TRBJ2-2
CDR3 protein: CASSPLSGRGENEQFF; CDR3 DNA: TGTGCCAGCTCACCACTCAGCGGGAGGGGAGAAAATGAGCAGTTCTTC; clone size: many; V gene: TRBV18; D gene: TRBD2; J gene: TRBJ2-1
CDR3 protein: CASSSTFGIQRGHTGELFF; CDR3 DNA: TGTGCCAGCAGTTCCACCTTTGGGATCCAGCGGGGACACACCGGGGAGCTGTTTTTT; clone size: many; V gene: TRBV6-2/TRBV6-3; D gene: TRBD2; J gene: TRBJ2-2
CDR3 protein: CASSYDRDGKSGANVLTF; CDR3 DNA: TGTGCCAGCAGCTACGACCGGGACGGCAAATCTGGGGCCAACGTCCTGACTTTC; clone size: few; V gene: TRBV11-3; D gene: -; J gene: TRBJ2-6
CDR3 protein: CASSLATPRTDTQYF; CDR3 DNA: TGCGCCAGCAGCTTGGCCACCCCTCGCACAGATACGCAGTATTTT; clone size: many; V gene: TRBV5-1; D gene: -; J gene: TRBJ2-3
CDR3 protein: CASQEFHAFF; CDR3 DNA: TGTGCCAGCCAGGAATTCCATGCTTTCTTT; clone size: many; V gene: TRBV11-1; D gene: -; J gene: TRBJ1-1
CDR3 protein: CASSRAGMNTEAFF; CDR3 DNA: TGTGCCAGCAGCAGGGCCGGGATGAACACTGAAGCTTTCTTT; clone size: few; V gene: TRBV11-2; D gene: -; J gene: TRBJ1-1
CDR3 protein: CASSLAENEKLFF; CDR3 DNA: TGTGCCAGCAGTTTAGCAGAGAATGAAAAACTGTTTTTT; clone size: few; V gene: TRBV12-3/TRBV12-4; D gene: -; J gene: TRBJ1-4
CDR3 protein: CASSRAAGSYNEQFF; CDR3 DNA: TGTGCCAGCAGCCGAGCGGCAGGCTCCTACAATGAGCAGTTCTTC; clone size: few; V gene: TRBV28; D gene: -; J gene: TRBJ2-1
CDR3 protein: CSAFRQGAYNSPLHF; CDR3 DNA: TGCAGTGCCTTCCGACAGGGAGCCTATAATTCACCCCTCCACTTT; clone size: many; V gene: TRBV20-1; D gene: TRBD1; J gene: TRBJ1-6
CDR3 protein: CASSQTSSSYNEQFF; CDR3 DNA: TGTGCCAGCAGCCAGACTTCCAGCTCCTACAATGAGCAGTTCTTC; clone size: many; V gene: TRBV6-2/TRBV6-3; D gene: -; J gene: TRBJ2-1
CDR3 protein: CASSPTTTDTQYF; CDR3 DNA: TGTGCCAGCAGCCCCACTACCACAGATACGCAGTATTTT; clone size: many; V gene: TRBV6-4; D gene: -; J gene: TRBJ2-3
CDR3 protein: CASSLQISGANVLTF; CDR3 DNA: TGTGCCAGCAGCTTGCAGATCTCTGGGGCCAACGTCCTGACTTTC; clone size: many; V gene: TRBV5-4; D gene: -; J gene: TRBJ2-6
CDR3 protein: CASSIDGQGNTEAFF; CDR3 DNA: TGCGCCAGCAGCATCGATGGACAGGGGAACACTGAAGCTTTCTTT; clone size: many; V gene: TRBV5-1; D gene: TRBD1; J gene: TRBJ1-1
CDR3 protein: CASSIANYNEQFF; CDR3 DNA: TGTGCCAGTAGTATTGCGAATTACAATGAGCAGTTCTTC; clone size: many; V gene: TRBV19; D gene: -; J gene: TRBJ2-1
CDR3 protein: CASTRPGQNTGELFF; CDR3 DNA: TGTGCCAGCACCAGACCGGGACAGAACACCGGGGAGCTGTTTTTT; clone size: many; V gene: TRBV6-2/TRBV6-3; D gene: -; J gene: TRBJ2-2
CDR3 protein: CASSPGHKYEQYF; CDR3 DNA: TGTGCCAGCAGTCCCGGACACAAATACGAGCAGTACTTC; clone size: medium-sized; V gene: TRBV28; D gene: -; J gene: TRBJ2-7
CDR3 protein: CASSQTVSNHEQYF; CDR3 DNA: TGTGCCAGCAGCCAAACAGTCTCTAACCACGAGCAGTACTTC; clone size: -; V gene: TRBV3-1; D gene: -; J gene: TRBJ2-7
CDR3 protein: CASSSKTGEGTQYF; CDR3 DNA: TGTGCCAGCAGCTCGAAAACAGGGGAGGGGACCCAGTACTTC; clone size: -; V gene: TRBV5-4; D gene: -; J gene: TRBJ2-5
CDR3 protein: CASSSTSGSGNEQFF; CDR3 DNA: TGTGCCAGCAGTTCGACTAGCGGGAGTGGGAATGAGCAGTTCTTC; clone size: many; V gene: TRBV6-2/TRBV6-3; D gene: TRBD2; J gene: TRBJ2-1
CDR3 protein: CASSLRTGGSDTQYF; CDR3 DNA: TGCGCCAGCAGCCTCAGGACAGGAGGCTCAGATACGCAGTATTTT; clone size: many; V gene: TRBV5-1; D gene: TRBD1; J gene: TRBJ2-3
CDR3 protein: CASSSPGLAADTQYF; CDR3 DNA: TGTGCCAGCAGCTCCCCGGGACTAGCTGCAGATACGCAGTATTTT; clone size: few; V gene: TRBV5-4; D gene: TRBD2; J gene: TRBJ2-3
CDR3 protein: CASRPEGTGNTIYF; CDR3 DNA: TGTGCCAGCAGACCCGAAGGAACTGGAAACACCATATATTTT; clone size: few; V gene: TRBV7-9; D gene: -; J gene: TRBJ1-3
CDR3 protein: CASSPRGGGRTSQAYNEQFF; CDR3 DNA: TGTGCCAGCAGCCCACGGGGAGGGGGACGGACTAGTCAAGCCTACAATGAGCAGTTCTTC; clone size: -; V gene: TRBV9; D gene: -; J gene: TRBJ2-1
CDR3 protein: CASSHDDGPNQPQHF; CDR3 DNA: TGTGCCAGCAGTCATGATGACGGACCCAATCAGCCCCAGCATTTT; clone size: many; V gene: TRBV2; D gene: -; J gene: TRBJ1-5
CDR3 protein: CASLQGGAQETQYF; CDR3 DNA: TGTGCCAGCCTCCAAGGGGGGGCTCAAGAGACCCAGTACTTC; clone size: many; V gene: TRBV11-3; D gene: -; J gene: TRBJ2-5